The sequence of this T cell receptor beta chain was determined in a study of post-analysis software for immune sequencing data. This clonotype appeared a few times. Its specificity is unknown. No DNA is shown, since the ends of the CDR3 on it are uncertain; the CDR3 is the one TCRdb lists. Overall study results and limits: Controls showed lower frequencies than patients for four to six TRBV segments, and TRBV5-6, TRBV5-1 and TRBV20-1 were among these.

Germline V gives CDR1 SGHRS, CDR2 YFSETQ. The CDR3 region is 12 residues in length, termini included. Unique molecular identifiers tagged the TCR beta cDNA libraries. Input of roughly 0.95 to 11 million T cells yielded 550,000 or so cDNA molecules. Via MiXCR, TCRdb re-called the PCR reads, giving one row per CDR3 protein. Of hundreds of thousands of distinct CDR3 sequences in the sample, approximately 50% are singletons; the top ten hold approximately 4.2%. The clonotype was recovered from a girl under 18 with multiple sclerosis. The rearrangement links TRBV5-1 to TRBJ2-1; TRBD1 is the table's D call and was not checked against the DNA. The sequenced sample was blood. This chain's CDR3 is CASSVGQGATFF.